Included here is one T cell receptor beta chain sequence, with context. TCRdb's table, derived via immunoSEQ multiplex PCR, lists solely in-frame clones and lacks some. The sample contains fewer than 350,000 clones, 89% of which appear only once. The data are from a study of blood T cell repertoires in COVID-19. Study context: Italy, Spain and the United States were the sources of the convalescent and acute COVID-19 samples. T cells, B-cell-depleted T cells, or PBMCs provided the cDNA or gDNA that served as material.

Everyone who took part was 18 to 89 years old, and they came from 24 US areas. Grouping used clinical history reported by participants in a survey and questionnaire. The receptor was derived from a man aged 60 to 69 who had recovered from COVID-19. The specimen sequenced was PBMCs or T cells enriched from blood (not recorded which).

The CDR3 DNA sequence: TGCGCCAGCAGCTTGGTCACAGGGTCGATAAGGGACACTGAAGCTTTCTTT. It is translated as CASSLVTGSIRDTEAFF. V gene TRBV5-1 combines with J gene TRBJ1-1; a weak D match, TRBD1 (6 bases). CDR3 size: 17 residues. Germline V gene lookup returns CDR1 SGHRS and CDR2 YFSETQ. V was cut by 0 bases and J by 3 bases, with 18 bases left in between.